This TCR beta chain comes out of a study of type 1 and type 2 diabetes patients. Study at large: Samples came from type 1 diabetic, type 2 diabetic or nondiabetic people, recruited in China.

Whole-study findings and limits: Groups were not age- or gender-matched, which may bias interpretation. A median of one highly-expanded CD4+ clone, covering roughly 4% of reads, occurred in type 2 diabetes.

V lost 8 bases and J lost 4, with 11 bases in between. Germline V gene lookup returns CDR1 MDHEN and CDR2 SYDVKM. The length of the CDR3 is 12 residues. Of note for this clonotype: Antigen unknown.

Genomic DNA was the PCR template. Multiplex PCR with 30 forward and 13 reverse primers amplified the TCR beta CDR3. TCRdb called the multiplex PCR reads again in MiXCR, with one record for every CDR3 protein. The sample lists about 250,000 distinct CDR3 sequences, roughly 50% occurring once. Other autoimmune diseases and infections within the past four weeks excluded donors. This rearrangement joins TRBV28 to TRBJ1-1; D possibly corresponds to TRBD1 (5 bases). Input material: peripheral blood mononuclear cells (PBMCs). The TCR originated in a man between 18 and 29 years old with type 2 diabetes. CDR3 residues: CASSGGITEAFF. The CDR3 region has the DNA TGTGCCAGCTCGGGGGGGATCACTGAAGCTTTCTTT.